The 28 T cell receptor beta chains below were found in one sample sequenced in a study of cytomegalovirus exposure and HLA in healthy donors. Primers included in the PCR were 60 Vbeta and 13 Jbeta primers. Sequenced by immunoSEQ multiplex PCR; TCRdb stores in-frame clones only, minus some. The sample contains 110,000 or so clones, about 78% of which appear only once. Material: PBMCs. These receptor sequences come from a woman aged 25 to 39 in good health and CMV-seropositive.

This chain joins TRBV27 and TRBJ2-7; the match to TRBD1 covers 7 bases. The germline V gene has CDR1 MNHEY and CDR2 SMNVEV (reference sequence). The CDR3 is made up of 14 amino acids. V gave up 8 bases and J gave up 0 bases; unmatched junction bases: 7. The DNA of the CDR3 is TGTGCCAGCTGTAAACAGGGGCGCTCCTACGAGCAGTACTTC. It encodes CASCKQGRSYEQYF.

This rearrangement joins TRBV30 to TRBJ1-1; D gene uncertain. V was trimmed by 2 bases and J by 0 bases, leaving 7 bases between them. Germline assignment: CDR1 GTSNPN and CDR2 SVGIG (reference sequence). CDR3 length: 13 residues. This chain's CDR3 is CAWSQKMNTEAFF. Written as DNA, the CDR3 is TGTGCCTGGAGTCAGAAGATGAACACTGAAGCTTTCTTT.

This clone was counted a few times. The CDR3 reads CASSLPGEDTEAFF. Written as DNA, the CDR3 is TGTGCCAGCAGCCTCCCGGGGGAGGACACTGAAGCTTTCTTT. The chain employs TRBV5-6 and TRBJ1-1, with D possibly TRBD1 on 5 matching bases. Germline lookup yields CDR1 SGHDT and CDR2 YYEEEE. V lost 4 bases and J lost 3, with 13 bases in between. This CDR3 is 14 amino acids long.

CDR3 loop: CASSQVRGQHYEQYF. Here the CDR3 DNA reads TGCGCCAGCAGCCAAGTTAGGGGGCAACATTACGAGCAGTACTTC. The chain has TRBV4-1 and TRBJ2-5, with TRBD1 matching over 7 bases. The DNA matches TRBJ2-7 better at its end, which makes the J call doubtful. Per germline, CDR1 MGHRA and CDR2 YSYEKL. This CDR3 contains 15 residues.

CDR3 loop: CASSLGTGVSDGYTF. The CDR3 DNA sequence: TGTGCCAGCAGCCTAGGGACAGGGGTTTCCGATGGCTACACCTTC. The chain uses TRBV5-6 and TRBJ1-2; the match to TRBD1 covers 10 bases. The trim removed 4 bases at V and 6 bases at J, leaving 9 bases unmatched. This CDR3 contains 15 residues. Per germline, CDR1 SGHDT and CDR2 YYEEEE.

The genes are TRBV30 and TRBJ1-4; D is possibly TRBD1 (6 bases). Trimming stripped 0 bases from V and 3 bases from J, with 23 bases between. Per the germline V gene, CDR1 is GTSNPN and CDR2 is SVGIG (reference sequence). This CDR3 region has 19 residues. The CDR3 coding sequence is TGTGCCTGGAGTGTACTGGACGGGGGGGCCCCGGGGTCTAATGAAAAACTGTTTTTT. It yields the protein CAWSVLDGGAPGSNEKLFF.

This rearrangement joins TRBV21-1 to TRBJ2-7; the listed D gene, TRBD2, was not tested against the DNA. TRBV21-1 counts as a pseudogene. This CDR3 has 20 residues. This chain's CDR3 is CASSKGTSGRARSMCYEQYF. The CDR3 DNA reads as TGTGCCAGCAGCAAGGGGACTAGCGGGAGGGCCAGAAGTATGTGCTACGAGCAGTACTTC.

This clone qualifies as medium-sized. V gene TRBV29-1 combines with J gene TRBJ1-3; the match to TRBD1 covers 9 bases. Trimming removed 7 bases from V and 0 bases from J; junction bases left unmatched: 10. This CDR3 is built from 16 residues. The V gene's germline CDR1 is SQVTM and CDR2 ANQGSEA. In nucleotides, the CDR3 is TGCAGCGCTGGATCGGGGACAGGGAACTCTGGAAACACCATATATTTT. It codes for CSAGSGTGNSGNTIYF.

This rearrangement joins TRBV2 to TRBJ2-7; 9 bases map to TRBD1. Per germline, CDR1 SNHLY and CDR2 FYNNEI. J was trimmed by 3 bases and V by 8 bases; bases with no gene match: 2. The CDR3 contains 12 residues. CDR3 region: CASRDRDYEQYF. CDR3 DNA sequence: TGTGCCAGCCGGGACAGGGACTACGAGCAGTACTTC.

This CDR3 is CAWSRDRAWSSYNSPLHF. The CDR3 DNA follows: TGTGCCTGGAGTCGGGACAGGGCATGGAGCTCCTATAATTCACCCCTCCACTTT. The rearrangement joins TRBV30 to TRBJ1-6; 9 positions agree with TRBD1. The germline V gene has CDR1 GTSNPN and CDR2 SVGIG (reference sequence). CDR3 length: 18 amino acids. The ends lost 2 bases at V and 0 bases at J; junction bases unmatched: 8.

J is TRBJ1-3 and V is TRBV12-5, with a tentative D call TRBD1 (6 bases). Germline V CDR1 and CDR2: LGHNT, FRNRAP. The CDR3 contains 14 residues. Trimming cost V 1 base and J 7 bases, with 11 bases left between them. The CDR3 DNA follows: TGTGCTAGTGGTTTGGAAATAGGGGGTAACACCATATATTTT. This encodes CASGLEIGGNTIYF.

This clone was seen just once. The chain's CDR3 is CASSPRLAGGIYEQYF. In DNA form, the CDR3 reads TGCGCCAGCAGCCCCCGACTAGCGGGAGGGATTTACGAGCAGTACTTC. This chain connects TRBV4-1 to TRBJ2-7, with 14 nucleotides matching TRBD2. CDR3 length: 16 residues. Germline CDR1 reads MGHRA; CDR2 reads YSYEKL. The V and J ends lost 4 bases and 4 bases, in that order; junction bases with no gene match: 6.

The rearrangement joins TRBV18 to TRBJ1-1; D unresolved. V was pared by 8 bases and J by 1 base, with 20 bases between. CDR3 size: 16 residues. Looked up from germline, CDR1 is KGHSH and CDR2 is LQKENI. The DNA of the CDR3 is TGTGCCAGCACCTCGCAGAAGATTGAGGGGAACACTGAAGCTTTCTTT. Translating gives CASTSQKIEGNTEAFF.

The chain employs TRBV6-5 and TRBJ1-5; D is possibly TRBD1 (6 bases). The V gene's germline CDR1 is MNHEY and CDR2 SVGAGI. V was pared by 7 bases and J by 1 base, with 14 bases between. The CDR3 extends over 15 amino acids. In DNA, the CDR3 is TGTGCCAGCACAGGGGTAGGTTGGAGCAATCAGCCCCAGCATTTT. Amino acids: CASTGVGWSNQPQHF.

J is TRBJ1-1 and V is TRBV25-1; tentatively, D is TRBD1 (5 bases). Germline lookup yields CDR1 MGHDK and CDR2 SYGVNS. This CDR3 is built from 15 residues. V lost 4 bases to trimming and J lost 4 bases, with 16 bases between them. CDR3 DNA: TGTGCCAGCAGTGGGCCCAGGGAAAGGGGCACTGAAGCTTTCTTT. Protein product: CASSGPRERGTEAFF.

CDR3 nucleotide sequence: TGTGCCAGCAGATCGGGACAGCTGAACACTGAAGCTTTCTTT. This translates into CASRSGQLNTEAFF. The genes are TRBV28 and TRBJ1-1; 7 nucleotides match TRBD1. Germline trimming cut 6 bases from V and 0 bases from J; bases unmatched to any gene: 4. The V gene's germline CDR1 is MDHEN and CDR2 SYDVKM. The CDR3 sequence is 14 residues long. Full variable domain (outside the CDR3, taken from reference TRBV28 and TRBJ1-1): DVKVTQSSRYLVKRTGEKVFLECVQDMDHENMFWYRQDPGLGLRLIYFSYDVKMKEKGDIPEGYSVSREKKERFSLILESASTNQTSMYLCASRSGQLNTEAFFGQGTRLTVV.

This rearrangement joins TRBV18 to TRBJ2-5, with D perhaps matching TRBD1 (6 bases). Germline V gene data show CDR1 as KGHSH and CDR2 as LQKENI. The CDR3 is made up of 13 amino acids. V was clipped by 3 bases and J by 5 bases, with 10 bases between them. The CDR3 DNA reads TGTGCCAGCTCACCGCCAGGGGTGGAGACCCAGTACTTC. It yields the protein CASSPPGVETQYF.

This clone showed up just a few times. The chain employs TRBV7-6 and TRBJ2-7, with TRBD2 matching over 9 bases. Germline assignment: CDR1 SGHVS and CDR2 FNYEAQ. The CDR3 runs to 17 residues. The V gene end was trimmed by 0 bases and the J gene end by 4 bases; junction bases not matched to a gene: 10. As DNA, the CDR3 is TGTGCCAGCAGCTTAGCAGGGGCGGGAGGGCCTGTGTACGAGCAGTACTTC. The encoded protein is CASSLAGAGGPVYEQYF.

This sequence joins TRBV6-6 and TRBJ2-2, with TRBD2 as a possible D gene (6 bases). CDR1 and CDR2 from the germline V gene are MNHNY and SVGAGI (reference sequence). This CDR3 is 13 amino acids long. The V end was cut by 6 bases, the J end by 3 bases, with 8 bases between. CDR3 bases: TGTGCCAGCAGCTCGGGGGACACCGGGGAGCTGTTTTTT. This gives the protein CASSSGDTGELFF.

Concerning this clone: The junction and the germline gene differ at one end; a read error may be behind it. The J gene is TRBJ2-7, the V gene TRBV7-7, with 8 bases aligning to TRBD2. CDR1 SSHAT and CDR2 FNYEAQ come from the germline V gene (reference sequence). The CDR3 runs to 15 residues. The CDR3 nucleotides read TGTGCTAGCAGCCCCGGGGGGGGCGAGTCCGGGGAGCAGTACTTC. Encoded protein: CASSPGGGESGEQYF.

This chain joins TRBV19 and TRBJ2-3, with TRBD2 matching 8 bases. With V trimmed by 1 base and J by 2 bases, 5 bases remained unmatched. This CDR3 region has 16 residues. Per germline, CDR1 LNHDA and CDR2 SQIVND (reference sequence). The DNA for the CDR3 is TGTGCCAGTAGTATAGCCTTAGCGGGAATCACAGATACGCAGTATTTT. This sequence encodes CASSIALAGITDTQYF.

V is TRBV10-3 and J is TRBJ2-7; 8 bases match TRBD2. Trimming took 6 bases from V and 6 from J; bases not matched to a gene: 4. Per the germline V gene, CDR1 is ENHRY and CDR2 is SYGVKD. The length of the CDR3 is 12 residues. CDR3 loop: CAIRDSGGEQYF. CDR3 coding DNA: TGTGCCATCAGGGACAGCGGGGGCGAGCAGTACTTC.

The gene calls are TRBV5-1 and TRBJ2-5; 11 bases agree with TRBD1. The germline V gene encodes CDR1 SGHRS and CDR2 YFSETQ. The ends lost 4 bases at V and 5 bases at J; junction bases unmatched: 7. CDR3 size: 15 residues. The CDR3 reads CASSDGQGASETQYF. CDR3 coding DNA: TGCGCCAGCAGCGACGGACAGGGGGCTAGCGAGACCCAGTACTTC. The complete variable domain, with remaining parts taken from reference TRBV5-1 and TRBJ2-5, reads KAGVTQTPRYLIKTRGQQVTLSCSPISGHRSVSWYQQTPGQGLQFLFEYFSETQRNKGNFPGRFSGRQFSNSRSEMNVSTLELGDSALYLCASSDGQGASETQYFGPGTRLLVL.

The chain links TRBV6-1 to TRBJ1-2; TRBD1 might be the D (6 bases). Germline assignment: CDR1 MNHNS and CDR2 SASEGT. CDR3 length: 14 residues. The V gene lost 6 bases and the J gene lost 1 base, with 12 bases spanning the gap. CDR3 nucleotide sequence: TGTGCCAGCAGACGACAGGAAGGTAACTATGGCTACACCTTC. Amino acid sequence: CASRRQEGNYGYTF.

The V call is TRBV5-6, the J call TRBJ1-2, with D hard to call. V lost 2 bases and J lost 4, with 12 bases in between. Germline V gives CDR1 SGHDT, CDR2 YYEEEE. CDR3 length: 14 residues. DNA of the CDR3: TGTGCCAGCAGCTTCAGATCAGCGACCTATGGCTACACCTTC. Translation gives CASSFRSATYGYTF.

J is TRBJ2-3 and V is TRBV18; 10 bases fit TRBD2. Germline CDR1 is KGHSH and CDR2 is LQKENI. This CDR3 region has 17 residues. With 4 bases clipped from V and 10 bases from J, the junction kept 17 bases outside the gene matches. CDR3 bases: TGTGCCAGCTCACTCCAATTGACCAGCGGGAGGGCCGAAGCGCAGTATTTT. Its protein is CASSLQLTSGRAEAQYF. Combining the CDR3 with reference TRBV18 and TRBJ2-3 gives the whole variable domain NAGVMQNPRHLVRRRGQEARLRCSPMKGHSHVYWYRQLPEEGLKFMVYLQKENIIDESGMPKERFSAEFPKEGPSILRIQQVVRGDSAAYFCASSLQLTSGRAEAQYFGPGTRLTVL.

This clone was found once. The chain carries TRBV9 and TRBJ1-3; 9 bases are shared with TRBD1. Germline CDR1 and CDR2: SGDLS and YYNGEE. This CDR3 has 16 residues. J gave up 4 bases and V 1 base, and 6 bases lay outside the gene matches. This chain's CDR3 is CASSVRGDRAGNTIYF. DNA of the CDR3: TGTGCCAGCAGCGTACGTGGGGACAGGGCGGGAAACACCATATATTTT. Full variable domain (missing parts from reference TRBV9 and TRBJ1-3): DSGVTQTPKHLITATGQRVTLRCSPRSGDLSVYWYQQSLDQGLQFLIQYYNGEERAKGNILERFSAQQFPDLHSELNLSSLELGDSALYFCASSVRGDRAGNTIYFGEGSWLTVV.

This clone has just a few counts. Other DNA variants within this sample encode the same CDR3. The chain carries TRBV27 and TRBJ2-1; 8 bases are a match to TRBD2. This CDR3 has 15 residues. The V gene end was trimmed by 5 bases and the J gene end by 6 bases; junction bases not matched to a gene: 9. Per the germline V gene, CDR1 is MNHEY and CDR2 is SMNVEV (reference sequence). The CDR3 coding sequence is TGTGCCAGCAGTCCCGGGACTAGTGGATCCAATGAGCAGTTCTTC. Its translation is CASSPGTSGSNEQFF.